This TCR beta chain was recorded in a study of blood T cell repertoires in COVID-19. Across the whole study: The analysed material was cDNA or gDNA that came from T cells, B-cell-depleted T cells, or PBMCs.

The CDR3 is 17 amino acids. With 5 bases clipped from V and 2 bases from J, the junction kept 8 bases outside the gene matches. The germline V gene encodes CDR1 MNHEY and CDR2 SMNVEV (reference sequence). Participants' own reports of clinical history determined their cohort assignment. A COVID-19 case was met by exposed participants within 2 weeks before study entry. Some clones are missing from TCRdb's copy, which holds only in-frame ones; the method was immunoSEQ multiplex PCR. There are approximately 250,000 clones in the sample; approximately 90% occur only once, and approximately 3% lies in the top ten.

The receptor comes from a man aged 35 to 55 who had been exposed to COVID-19. Sample: PBMCs or T cells enriched from blood (not recorded which). The genes are TRBV27 and TRBJ2-3; 12 bases are shared with TRBD2. CDR3: CASSMGLAGLITDTQYF. DNA of the CDR3: TGTGCCAGCAGTATGGGACTAGCGGGTTTAATCACAGATACGCAGTATTTT.